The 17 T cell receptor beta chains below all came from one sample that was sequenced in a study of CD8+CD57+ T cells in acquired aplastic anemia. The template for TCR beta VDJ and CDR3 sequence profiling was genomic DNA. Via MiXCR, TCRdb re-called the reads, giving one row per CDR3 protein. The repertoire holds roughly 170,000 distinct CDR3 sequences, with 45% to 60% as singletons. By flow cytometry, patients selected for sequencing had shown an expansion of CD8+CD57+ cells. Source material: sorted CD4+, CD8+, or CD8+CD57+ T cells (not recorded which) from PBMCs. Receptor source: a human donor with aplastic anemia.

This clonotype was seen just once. The CDR3 nucleotides are TGCAGCGTCGACCCGGGCCCGGGTTACGAGCAGTACTTC. This sequence encodes CSVDPGPGYEQYF. V is TRBV29-1 and J is TRBJ2-7; no firm D call. Trimming removed 6 bases from V and 4 bases from J, with 16 bases in between. CDR3 length: 13 residues. Per the germline V gene, CDR1 is SQVTM and CDR2 is ANQGSEA.

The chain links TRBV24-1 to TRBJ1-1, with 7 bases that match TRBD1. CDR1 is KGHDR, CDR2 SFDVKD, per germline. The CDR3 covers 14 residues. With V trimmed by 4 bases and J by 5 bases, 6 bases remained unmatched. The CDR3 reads CATSEAGGETEAFF. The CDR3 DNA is TGTGCCACCAGTGAGGCAGGGGGGGAGACTGAAGCTTTCTTT.

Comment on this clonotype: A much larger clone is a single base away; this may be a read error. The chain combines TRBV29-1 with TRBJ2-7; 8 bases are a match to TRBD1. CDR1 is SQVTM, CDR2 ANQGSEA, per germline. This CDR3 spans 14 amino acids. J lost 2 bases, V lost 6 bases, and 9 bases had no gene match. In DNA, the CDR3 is TGCAGCGTCGACCCGGGACAGGTGCCCTACGAGCAGTACTTC. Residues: CSVDPGQVPYEQYF.

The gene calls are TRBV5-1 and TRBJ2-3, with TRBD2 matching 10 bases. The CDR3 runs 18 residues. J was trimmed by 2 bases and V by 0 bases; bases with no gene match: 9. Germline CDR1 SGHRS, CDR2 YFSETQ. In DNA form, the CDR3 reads TGCGCCAGCAGCTTGGGTGGGGCTAGCGGGGGAGTCACAGATACGCAGTATTTT. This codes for CASSLGGASGGVTDTQYF.

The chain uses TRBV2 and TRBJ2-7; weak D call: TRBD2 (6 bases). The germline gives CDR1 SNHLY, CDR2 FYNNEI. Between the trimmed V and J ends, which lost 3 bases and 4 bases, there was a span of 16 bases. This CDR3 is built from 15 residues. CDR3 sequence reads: CASSDGGSLFYEQYF. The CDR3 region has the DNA TGTGCCAGCAGTGATGGGGGGAGTCTTTTTTACGAGCAGTACTTC.

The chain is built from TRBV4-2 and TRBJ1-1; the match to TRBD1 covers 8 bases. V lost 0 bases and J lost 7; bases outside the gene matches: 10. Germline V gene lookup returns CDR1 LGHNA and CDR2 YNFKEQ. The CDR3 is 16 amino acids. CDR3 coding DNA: TGTGCCAGCAGCCAAGATCCGACGACAGGGGTGGGTGAAGCTTTCTTT. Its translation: CASSQDPTTGVGEAFF.

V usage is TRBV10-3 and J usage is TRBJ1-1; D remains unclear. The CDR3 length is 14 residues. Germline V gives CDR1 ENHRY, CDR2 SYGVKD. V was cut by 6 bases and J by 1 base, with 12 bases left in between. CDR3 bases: TGTGCCATCAGGGCGGGCAGCAGGAACACTGAAGCTTTCTTT. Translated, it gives CAIRAGSRNTEAFF.

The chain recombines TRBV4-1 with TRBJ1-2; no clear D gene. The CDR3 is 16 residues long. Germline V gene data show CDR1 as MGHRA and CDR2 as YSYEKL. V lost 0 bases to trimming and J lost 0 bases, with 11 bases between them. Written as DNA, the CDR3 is TGCGCCAGCAGCCAAGATCCCCAGAGAGCTAACTATGGCTACACCTTC. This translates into CASSQDPQRANYGYTF.

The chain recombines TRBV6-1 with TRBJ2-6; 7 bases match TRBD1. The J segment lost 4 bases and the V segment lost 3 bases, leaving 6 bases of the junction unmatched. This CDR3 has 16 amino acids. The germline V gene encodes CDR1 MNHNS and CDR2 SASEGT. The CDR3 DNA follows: TGTGCCAGCAGTGAGGAACAGGGGATCGGGGCCAACGTCCTGACTTTC. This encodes CASSEEQGIGANVLTF.

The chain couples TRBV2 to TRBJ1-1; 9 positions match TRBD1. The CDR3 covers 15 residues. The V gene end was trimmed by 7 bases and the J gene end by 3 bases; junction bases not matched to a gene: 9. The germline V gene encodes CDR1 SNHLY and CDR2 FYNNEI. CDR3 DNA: TGTGCCAGCATCAGACAGGGGGAGGCCTACACTGAAGCTTTCTTT. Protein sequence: CASIRQGEAYTEAFF.

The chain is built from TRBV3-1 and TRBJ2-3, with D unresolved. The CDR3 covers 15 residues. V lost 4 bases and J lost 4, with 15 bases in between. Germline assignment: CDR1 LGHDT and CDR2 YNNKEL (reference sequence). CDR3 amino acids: CASSPQPIISDTQYF. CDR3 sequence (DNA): TGTGCCAGCAGCCCTCAACCTATTATATCAGATACGCAGTATTTT.

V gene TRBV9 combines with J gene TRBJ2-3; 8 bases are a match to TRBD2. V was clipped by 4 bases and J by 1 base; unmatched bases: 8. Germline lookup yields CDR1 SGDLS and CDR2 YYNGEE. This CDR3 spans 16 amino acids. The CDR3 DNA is TGTGCCAGCAGCCTCCCGACTAGCGTCCGCACAGATACGCAGTATTTT. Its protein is CASSLPTSVRTDTQYF.

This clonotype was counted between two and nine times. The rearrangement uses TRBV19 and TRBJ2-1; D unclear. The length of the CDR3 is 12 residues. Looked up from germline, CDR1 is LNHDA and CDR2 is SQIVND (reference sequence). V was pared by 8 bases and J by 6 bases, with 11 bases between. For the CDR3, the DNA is TGTGCCAGTTCGGTTAAGCGCAATGAGCAGTTCTTC. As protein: CASSVKRNEQFF. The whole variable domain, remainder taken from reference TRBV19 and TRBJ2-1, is DGGITQSPKYLFRKEGQNVTLSCEQNLNHDAMYWYRQDPGQGLRLIYYSQIVNDFQKGDIAEGYSVSREKKESFPLTVTSAQKNPTAFYLCASSVKRNEQFFGPGTRLTVL.

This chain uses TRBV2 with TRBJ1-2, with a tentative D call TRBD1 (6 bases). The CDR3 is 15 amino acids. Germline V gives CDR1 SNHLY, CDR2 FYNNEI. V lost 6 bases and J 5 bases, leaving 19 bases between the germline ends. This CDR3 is CASSPVRGARYGYTF. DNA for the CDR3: TGTGCCAGCAGCCCCGTAAGGGGGGCGCGTTATGGCTACACCTTC. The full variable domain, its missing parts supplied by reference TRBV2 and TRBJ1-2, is EPEVTQTPSHQVTQMGQEVILRCVPISNHLYFYWYRQILGQKVEFLVSFYNNEISEKSEIFDDQFSVERPDGSNFTLKIRSTKLEDSAMYFCASSPVRGARYGYTFGSGTRLTVV.

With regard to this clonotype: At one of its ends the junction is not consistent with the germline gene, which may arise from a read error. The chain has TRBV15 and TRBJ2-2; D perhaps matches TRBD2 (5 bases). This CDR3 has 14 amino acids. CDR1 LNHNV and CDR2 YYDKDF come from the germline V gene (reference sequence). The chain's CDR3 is CATAINTASGEPFF. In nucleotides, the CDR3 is TGTGCCACCGCAATCAACACAGCGTCCGGGGAGCCGTTTTTT.

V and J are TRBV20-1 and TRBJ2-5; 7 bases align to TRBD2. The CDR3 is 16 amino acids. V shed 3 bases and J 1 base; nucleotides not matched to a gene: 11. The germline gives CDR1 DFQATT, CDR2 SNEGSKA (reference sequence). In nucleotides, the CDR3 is TGCAGTGCTAGCGATGCCGGCGGGGGACTCCAAGAGACCCAGTACTTC. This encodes CSASDAGGGLQETQYF.

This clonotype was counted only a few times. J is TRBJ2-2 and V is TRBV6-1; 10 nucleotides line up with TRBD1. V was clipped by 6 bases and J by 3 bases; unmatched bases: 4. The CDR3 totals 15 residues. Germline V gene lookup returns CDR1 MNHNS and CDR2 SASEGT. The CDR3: CASRTDRGHTGELFF. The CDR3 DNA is TGTGCCAGCAGGACCGACAGGGGGCACACCGGGGAGCTGTTTTTT.